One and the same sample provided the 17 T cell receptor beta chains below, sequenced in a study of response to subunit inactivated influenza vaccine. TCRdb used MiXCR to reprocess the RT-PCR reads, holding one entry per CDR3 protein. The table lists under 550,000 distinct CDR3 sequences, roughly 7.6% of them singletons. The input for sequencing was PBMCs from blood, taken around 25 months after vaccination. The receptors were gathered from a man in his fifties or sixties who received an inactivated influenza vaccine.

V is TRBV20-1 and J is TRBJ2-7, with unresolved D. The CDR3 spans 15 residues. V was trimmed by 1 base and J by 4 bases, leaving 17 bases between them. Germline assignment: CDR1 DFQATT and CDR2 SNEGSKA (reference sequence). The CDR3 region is CSARVSSLGIYEQYF. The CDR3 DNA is TGCAGTGCTAGAGTTTCATCTTTGGGGATTTACGAGCAGTACTTC.

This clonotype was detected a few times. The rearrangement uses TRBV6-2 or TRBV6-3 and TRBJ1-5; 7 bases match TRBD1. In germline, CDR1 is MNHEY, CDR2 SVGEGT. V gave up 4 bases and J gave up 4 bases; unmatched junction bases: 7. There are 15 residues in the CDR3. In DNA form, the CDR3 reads TGTGCCAGCAGTTGGGACAGAAAATTAAATCAGCCCCAGCATTTT. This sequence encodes CASSWDRKLNQPQHF.

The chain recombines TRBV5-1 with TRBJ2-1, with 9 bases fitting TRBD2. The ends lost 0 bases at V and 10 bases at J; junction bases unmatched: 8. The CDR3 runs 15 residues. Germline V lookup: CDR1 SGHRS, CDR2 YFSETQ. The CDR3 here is CASSLGERGAQEQFF. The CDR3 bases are TGCGCCAGCAGCTTGGGAGAGCGGGGGGCGCAAGAGCAGTTCTTC.

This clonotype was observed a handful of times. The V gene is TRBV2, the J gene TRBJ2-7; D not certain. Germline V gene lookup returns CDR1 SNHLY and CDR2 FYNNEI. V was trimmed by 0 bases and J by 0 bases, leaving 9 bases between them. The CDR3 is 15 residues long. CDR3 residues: CASSEAPAISYEQYF. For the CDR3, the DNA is TGTGCCAGCAGTGAAGCGCCAGCAATCTCCTACGAGCAGTACTTC.

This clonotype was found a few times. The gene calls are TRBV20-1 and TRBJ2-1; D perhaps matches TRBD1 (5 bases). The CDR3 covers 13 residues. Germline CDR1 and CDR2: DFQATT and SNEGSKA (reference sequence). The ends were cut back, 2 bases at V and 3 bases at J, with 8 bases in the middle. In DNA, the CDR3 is TGCAGTGCTAGAAAAGACAGCTACAATGAGCAGTTCTTC. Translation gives CSARKDSYNEQFF.

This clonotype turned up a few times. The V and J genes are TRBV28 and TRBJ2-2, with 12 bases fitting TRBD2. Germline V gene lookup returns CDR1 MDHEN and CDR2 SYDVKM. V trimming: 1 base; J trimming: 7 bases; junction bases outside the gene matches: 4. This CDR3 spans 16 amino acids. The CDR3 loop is CASSLSASGRGGELFF. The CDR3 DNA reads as TGTGCCAGCAGTTTATCAGCTAGCGGGAGGGGCGGGGAGCTGTTTTTT.

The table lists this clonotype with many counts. CDR3 region: CASSHQDTEAFF. Here the CDR3 DNA reads TGCGCCAGCAGCCATCAGGACACTGAAGCTTTCTTT. This chain connects TRBV4-3 to TRBJ1-1, with D unclear. This CDR3 region has 12 residues. Germline-derived CDR1 and CDR2 are LGHNA and YSLEER. The V end was cut by 3 bases, the J end by 3 bases, with 5 bases between.

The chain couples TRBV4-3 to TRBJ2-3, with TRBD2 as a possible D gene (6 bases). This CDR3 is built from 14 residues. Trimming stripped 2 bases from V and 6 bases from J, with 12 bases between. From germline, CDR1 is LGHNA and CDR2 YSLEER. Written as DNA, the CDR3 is TGCGCCAGCAGCCAACGTTCGGCGGGGGATACGCAGTATTTT. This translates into CASSQRSAGDTQYF.

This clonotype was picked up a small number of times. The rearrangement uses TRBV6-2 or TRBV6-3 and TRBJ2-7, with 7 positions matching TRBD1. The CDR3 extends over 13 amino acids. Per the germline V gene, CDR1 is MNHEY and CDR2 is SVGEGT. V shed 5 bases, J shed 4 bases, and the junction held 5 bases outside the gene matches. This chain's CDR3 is CASSTTGSYEQYF. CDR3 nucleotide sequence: TGTGCCAGCAGTACGACAGGGTCATACGAGCAGTACTTC.

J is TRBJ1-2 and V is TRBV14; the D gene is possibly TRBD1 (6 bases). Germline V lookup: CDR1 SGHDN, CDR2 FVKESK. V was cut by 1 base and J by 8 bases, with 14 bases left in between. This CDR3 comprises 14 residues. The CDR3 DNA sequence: TGTGCCAGCAGCCAAGTGACAGGAATCGGAGGCTACACCTTC. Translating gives CASSQVTGIGGYTF.

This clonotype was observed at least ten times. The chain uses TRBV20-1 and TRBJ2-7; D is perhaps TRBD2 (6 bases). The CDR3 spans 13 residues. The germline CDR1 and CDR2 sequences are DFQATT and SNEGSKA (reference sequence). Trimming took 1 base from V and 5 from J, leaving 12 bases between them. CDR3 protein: CSARGGVENEQYF. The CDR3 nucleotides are TGCAGTGCTAGAGGCGGGGTCGAAAACGAGCAGTACTTC.

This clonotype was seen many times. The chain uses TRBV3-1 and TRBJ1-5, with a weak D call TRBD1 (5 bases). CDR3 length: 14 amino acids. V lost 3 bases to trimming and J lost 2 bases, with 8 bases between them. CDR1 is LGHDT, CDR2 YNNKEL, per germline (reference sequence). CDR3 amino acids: CASSQRGGNQPQHF. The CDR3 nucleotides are TGTGCCAGCAGCCAGAGGGGTGGCAATCAGCCCCAGCATTTT.

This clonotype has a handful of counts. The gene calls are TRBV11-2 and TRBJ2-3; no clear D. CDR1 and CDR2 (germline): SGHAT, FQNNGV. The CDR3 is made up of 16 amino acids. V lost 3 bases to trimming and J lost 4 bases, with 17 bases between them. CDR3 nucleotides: TGTGCCAGCAGCTTCGTTTCCGGGTCGTACGCAGATACGCAGTATTTT. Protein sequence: CASSFVSGSYADTQYF.

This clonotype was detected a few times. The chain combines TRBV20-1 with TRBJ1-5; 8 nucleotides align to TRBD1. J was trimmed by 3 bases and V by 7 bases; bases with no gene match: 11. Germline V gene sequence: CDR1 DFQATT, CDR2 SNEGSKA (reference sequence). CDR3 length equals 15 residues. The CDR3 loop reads CSVTKPGQDNQPQHF. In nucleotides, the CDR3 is TGCAGTGTCACTAAACCGGGACAGGACAATCAGCCCCAGCATTTT.

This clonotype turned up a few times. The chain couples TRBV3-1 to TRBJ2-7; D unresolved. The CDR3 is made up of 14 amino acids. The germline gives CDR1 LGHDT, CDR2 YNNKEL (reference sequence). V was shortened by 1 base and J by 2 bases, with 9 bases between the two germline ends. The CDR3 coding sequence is TGTGCCAGCAGCCAAGTAGGGCAGACCTACGAGCAGTACTTC. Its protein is CASSQVGQTYEQYF.

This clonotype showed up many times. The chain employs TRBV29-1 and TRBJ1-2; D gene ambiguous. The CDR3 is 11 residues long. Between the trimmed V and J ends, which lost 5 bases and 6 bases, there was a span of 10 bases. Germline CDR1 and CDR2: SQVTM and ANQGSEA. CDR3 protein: CSVRNPNGYTF. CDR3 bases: TGCAGCGTTAGGAACCCGAATGGCTACACCTTC. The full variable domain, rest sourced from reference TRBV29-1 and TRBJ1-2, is SAVISQKPSRDICQRGTSLTIQCQVDSQVTMMFWYRQQPGQSLTLIATANQGSEATYESGFVIDKFPISRPNLTFSTLTVSNMSPEDSSIYLCSVRNPNGYTFGSGTRLTVV.

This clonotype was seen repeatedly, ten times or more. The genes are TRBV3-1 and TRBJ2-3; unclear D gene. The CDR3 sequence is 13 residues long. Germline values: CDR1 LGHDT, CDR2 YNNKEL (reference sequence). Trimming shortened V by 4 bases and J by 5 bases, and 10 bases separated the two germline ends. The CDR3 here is CASSLAAGDTQYF. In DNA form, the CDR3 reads TGTGCCAGCAGCCTGGCCGCAGGAGATACGCAGTATTTT.